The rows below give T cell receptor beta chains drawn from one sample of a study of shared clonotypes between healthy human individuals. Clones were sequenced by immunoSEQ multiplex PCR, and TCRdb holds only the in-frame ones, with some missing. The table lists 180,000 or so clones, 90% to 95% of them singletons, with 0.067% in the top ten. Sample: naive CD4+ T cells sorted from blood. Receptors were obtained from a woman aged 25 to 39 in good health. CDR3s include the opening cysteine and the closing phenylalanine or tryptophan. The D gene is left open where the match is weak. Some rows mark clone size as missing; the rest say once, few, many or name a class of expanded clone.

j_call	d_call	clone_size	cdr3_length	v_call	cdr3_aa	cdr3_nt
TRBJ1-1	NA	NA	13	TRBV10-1	CASSVSANTEAFF	TGCGCCAGCAGTGTATCAGCGAACACTGAAGCTTTCTTT
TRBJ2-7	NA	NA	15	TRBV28	CASSTGSGRKNEQYF	TGTGCCAGCAGTACAGGGTCCGGGAGGAAGAACGAGCAGTACTTC
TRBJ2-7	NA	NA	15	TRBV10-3	CAISGWGDTSYEQYF	TGTGCCATCAGTGGTTGGGGCGATACCTCCTACGAGCAGTACTTC
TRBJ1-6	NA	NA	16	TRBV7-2	CASSSYRDPYNSPLHF	TGTGCCAGCAGCTCGTACCGGGACCCTTATAATTCACCCCTCCACTTT
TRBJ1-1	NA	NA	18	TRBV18	CASSPLPWDGRGGTEAFF	TGTGCCAGCTCACCTCTACCCTGGGACGGAAGAGGCGGCACTGAAGCTTTCTTT
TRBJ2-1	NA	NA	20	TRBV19	CASSTETFTGDGSSYNEQFF	TGTGCCAGTAGTACCGAAACCTTCACGGGGGACGGGAGCTCCTACAATGAGCAGTTCTTC
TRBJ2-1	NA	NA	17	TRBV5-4	CASSLRSAPDRNNEQFF	TGTGCCAGCAGCTTGCGGTCGGCCCCGGACCGAAACAATGAGCAGTTCTTC
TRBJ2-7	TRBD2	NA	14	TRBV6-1	CASRRLAEDYEQYF	TGTGCCAGCAGAAGACTAGCGGAAGACTACGAGCAGTACTTC
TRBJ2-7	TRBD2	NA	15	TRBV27	CASSLYGGGYNEQYF	TGTGCCAGCAGTTTATATGGGGGGGGATATAACGAGCAGTACTTC
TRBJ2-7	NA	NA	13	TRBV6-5	CASSYRTAYEQYF	TGTGCCAGCAGTTACCGGACAGCCTACGAGCAGTACTTC
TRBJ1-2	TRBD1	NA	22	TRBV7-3	CASSRTPDSPGQGGVANYGYTF	TGTGCCAGCAGCCGTACCCCCGATTCTCCGGGACAGGGTGGTGTGGCGAACTATGGCTACACCTTC
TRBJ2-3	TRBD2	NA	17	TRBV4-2	CASSPNPGLAGVDTQYF	TGTGCCAGCAGCCCGAATCCAGGACTAGCGGGAGTAGATACGCAGTATTTT
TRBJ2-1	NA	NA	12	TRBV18	CASSPTGFEQFF	TGTGCCAGCTCACCTACAGGTTTTGAGCAGTTCTTC
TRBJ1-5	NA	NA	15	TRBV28	CASSLGGARYQPQHF	TGTGCCAGCAGTTTGGGAGGGGCCCGTTATCAGCCCCAGCATTTT
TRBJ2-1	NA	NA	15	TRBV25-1	CASTAHESSYNEQFF	TGTGCCAGCACGGCCCATGAGAGCTCCTACAATGAGCAGTTCTTC
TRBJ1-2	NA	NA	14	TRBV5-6	CASSTGRLNYGYTF	TGTGCCAGCAGCACGGGACGCCTAAACTATGGCTACACCTTC
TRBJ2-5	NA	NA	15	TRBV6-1	CASRRVLGDRETQYF	TGTGCCAGCAGGAGAGTGCTGGGGGACCGAGAGACCCAGTACTTC
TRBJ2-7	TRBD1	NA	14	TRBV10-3	CAISRDRGSYEQYF	TGTGCCATCAGTAGGGACAGGGGCTCTTACGAGCAGTACTTC
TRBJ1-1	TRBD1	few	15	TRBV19	CASSSPGQGNTEAFF	TGTGCCAGTAGTTCACCGGGACAGGGGAACACTGAAGCTTTCTTT
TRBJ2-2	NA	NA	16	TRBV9	CASSVRRGANTGELFF	TGTGCCAGCAGCGTGCGAAGGGGTGCGAACACCGGGGAGCTGTTTTTT
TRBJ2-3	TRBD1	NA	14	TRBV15	CATSRDRYTDTQYF	TGTGCCACCAGCAGGGACAGGTACACAGATACGCAGTATTTT
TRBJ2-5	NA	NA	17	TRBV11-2	CASSLAAAGLRQETQYF	TGTGCCAGCAGCTTAGCAGCGGCGGGCCTACGCCAAGAGACCCAGTACTTC
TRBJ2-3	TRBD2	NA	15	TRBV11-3	CASSLGTSGTDTQYF	TGTGCCAGCAGCTTAGGAACTAGCGGCACAGATACGCAGTATTTT
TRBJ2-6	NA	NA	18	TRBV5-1	CASSLGGGLSSGANVLTF	TGCGCCAGCAGCTTGGGCGGAGGATTAAGCTCTGGGGCCAACGTCCTGACTTTC
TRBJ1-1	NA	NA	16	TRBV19	CASSASWAAMNTEAFF	TGTGCCAGTAGTGCCTCATGGGCAGCGATGAACACTGAAGCTTTCTTT
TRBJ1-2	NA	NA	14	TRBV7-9	CASSSGGAFYGYTF	TGTGCCAGCAGCTCTGGGGGGGCCTTCTATGGCTACACCTTC
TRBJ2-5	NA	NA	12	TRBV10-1	CASSSGSETQYF	TGCGCCAGCAGTTCGGGTTCAGAGACCCAGTACTTC
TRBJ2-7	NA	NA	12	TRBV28	CASAGTAYEQYF	TGTGCCAGCGCGGGGACAGCCTACGAGCAGTACTTC
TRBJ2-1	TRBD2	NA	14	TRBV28	CASAGASGSNEQFF	TGTGCCAGCGCTGGGGCTAGCGGTTCTAATGAGCAGTTCTTC
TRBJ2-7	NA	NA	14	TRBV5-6	CASSLAPGTGEQYF	TGTGCCAGCAGCTTGGCCCCAGGGACGGGCGAGCAGTACTTC
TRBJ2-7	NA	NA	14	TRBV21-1	CASSPPGATNEQYF	TGTGCCAGCAGCCCCCCAGGGGCTACTAACGAGCAGTACTTC